This is a list of T cell receptor beta chains from one sample in a study of shared clonotypes between healthy human individuals. Data came from immunoSEQ multiplex PCR; TCRdb stores just in-frame clones and leaves some out. The sample records some 2,000,000 clones, 95% being singletons. Material for sequencing was naive CD4+ T cells sorted from blood. Receptors originate from a man aged 18 to 29 in good health. The CDR3 runs from the conserved cysteine through the conserved F or W. A D gene is named only where the DNA matches it firmly. Clone size, where shown, is once, few, many, or a class for clones that have expanded.

>TRBV6-5|NA|NA|TRBJ2-2
CASTPFPTGELFF
TGTGCCAGCACTCCGTTCCCCACCGGGGAGCTGTTTTTT
>TRBV11-2|NA|NA|TRBJ1-3
CASSPDISGNTIYF
TGTGCCAGCAGTCCAGACATCTCTGGAAACACCATATATTTT
>TRBV10-3|TRBD2|NA|TRBJ2-5
CAIRSSGGALETQYF
TGTGCCATCAGATCTAGCGGGGGGGCCTTGGAGACCCAGTACTTC
>TRBV5-4|NA|NA|TRBJ2-3
CASSLQLADTQYF
TGTGCCAGCAGCTTGCAATTGGCAGATACGCAGTATTTT
>TRBV12-5|NA|NA|TRBJ1-1
CASGWGTEAFF
TGTGCTAGTGGTTGGGGTACTGAAGCTTTCTTT
>TRBV5-1|NA|NA|TRBJ2-7
CASSFLDGGASSYEQYF
TGCGCCAGCAGCTTCCTGGACGGTGGGGCTAGCTCCTACGAGCAGTACTTC
>TRBV11-3|TRBD2|NA|TRBJ2-3
CASSRKRGGSTDTQYF
TGTGCCAGCAGCAGAAAGCGGGGAGGGAGCACAGATACGCAGTATTTT
>TRBV27|TRBD1|NA|TRBJ2-7
CASRTWTGEDYEQYF
TGTGCCAGCAGAACTTGGACAGGGGAAGACTACGAGCAGTACTTC
>TRBV28|TRBD1|NA|TRBJ1-5
CASSVDRGNGNQPQHF
TGTGCCAGCAGCGTAGACAGGGGTAACGGCAATCAGCCCCAGCATTTT
>TRBV19|NA|NA|TRBJ2-7
CASRGGGKDYEQYF
TGTGCCTCTAGGGGGGGAGGAAAGGACTACGAGCAGTACTTC
>TRBV6-1|TRBD1|NA|TRBJ2-7
CASSEILGQGADYEQYF
TGTGCCAGCAGTGAAATTTTGGGACAGGGGGCTGACTACGAGCAGTACTTC
>TRBV7-7|NA|NA|TRBJ1-1
CASSLGRNTEAFF
TGTGCTAGCAGCTTAGGCAGGAACACTGAAGCTTTCTTT
>TRBV9|NA|few|TRBJ2-2
CASSVDPPGELFF
TGTGCCAGCAGCGTAGACCCCCCCGGGGAGCTGTTTTTT
>TRBV18|TRBD2|NA|TRBJ2-5
CASSPLAGVQETQYF
TGTGCCAGCTCACCCCTAGCGGGGGTCCAAGAGACCCAGTACTTC
>TRBV28|NA|NA|TRBJ1-5
CASSLGERTQHF
TGTGCCAGCAGTTTAGGGGAGAGGACCCAGCATTTT
>TRBV29-1|NA|NA|TRBJ2-3
CSLWTKYTDTQYF
TGCAGCCTATGGACTAAATACACAGATACGCAGTATTTT
>TRBV27|TRBD1|NA|TRBJ1-1
CASSPPTGGPMNTEAFF
TGTGCCAGCAGTCCCCCGACAGGGGGTCCCATGAACACTGAAGCTTTCTTT
>TRBV18|NA|NA|TRBJ1-5
CASSPDTSAQHF
TGTGCCAGCTCACCCGACACATCAGCCCAGCATTTT
>TRBV6-5|NA|once|TRBJ1-2
CASSYSPGSDGYTF
TGTGCCAGCAGTTACTCCCCAGGATCTGATGGCTACACCTTC
>TRBV10-1|NA|NA|TRBJ2-3
CASSLGGDGTDTQYF
TGCGCCAGCAGCCTGGGCGGGGATGGCACAGATACGCAGTATTTT
>TRBV30|NA|NA|TRBJ2-5
CAWSVRGAVETQYF
TGTGCCTGGAGTGTTCGGGGGGCGGTGGAGACCCAGTACTTC
>TRBV7-2|NA|once|TRBJ2-3
CASSLGGQSTDTQYF
TGTGCCAGCAGCTTGGGGGGCCAGAGCACAGATACGCAGTATTTT
>TRBV19|NA|NA|TRBJ1-3
CASSITQTSTGNTIYF
TGTGCCAGTAGTATCACCCAGACATCAACTGGAAACACCATATATTTT
>TRBV30|NA|NA|TRBJ1-5
CAWSGSALSNQPQHF
TGTGCCTGGAGTGGCAGTGCTCTTAGCAATCAGCCCCAGCATTTT
>TRBV30|NA|NA|TRBJ1-4
CAWSQGPEKLFF
TGTGCCTGGAGTCAGGGTCCTGAAAAACTGTTTTTT
>TRBV30|NA|once|TRBJ2-1
CAWSGGNEQFF
TGTGCCTGGAGTGGAGGGAATGAGCAGTTCTTC
>TRBV19|NA|NA|TRBJ1-6
CASSMLGWGDSPLHF
TGTGCCAGTAGTATGTTGGGTTGGGGGGATTCACCCCTCCACTTT
>TRBV19|NA|NA|TRBJ1-2
CASSIADSLSYGYTF
TGTGCCAGTAGTATAGCGGACAGTTTGTCCTATGGCTACACCTTC
>TRBV4-1|TRBD2|NA|TRBJ2-5
CASSQDGTSGRAGETQYF
TGCGCCAGCAGCCAAGACGGGACTAGCGGGAGGGCGGGAGAGACCCAGTACTTC
>TRBV28|TRBD2|NA|TRBJ2-3
CASRSGGAADTQYF
TGTGCCAGCAGAAGCGGGGGGGCGGCAGATACGCAGTATTTT
>TRBV20-1|NA|NA|TRBJ1-3
CSARGGTTIYF
TGCAGTGCTAGGGGGGGAACAACCATATATTTT
>TRBV6-5|NA|NA|TRBJ1-1
CASTLTGTMNTEAFF
TGTGCCAGCACCCTGACGGGGACCATGAACACTGAAGCTTTCTTT
>TRBV11-2|TRBD1|NA|TRBJ1-1
CASSLGDRGRNTEAFF
TGTGCCAGCAGCTTAGGGGACAGGGGTAGGAACACTGAAGCTTTCTTT
>TRBV15|TRBD1|NA|TRBJ1-1
CATSRGQGSSNTEAFF
TGTGCCACCAGCAGAGGACAGGGATCGTCGAACACTGAAGCTTTCTTT
>TRBV4-3|NA|NA|TRBJ2-7
CASSQVPGGIGRSEQYF
TGCGCCAGCAGCCAAGTTCCAGGGGGGATAGGTCGAAGCGAGCAGTACTTC
>TRBV30|NA|NA|TRBJ2-7
CAWTLTQNEQYF
TGTGCCTGGACTTTAACACAGAACGAGCAGTACTTC
>TRBV11-2|NA|NA|TRBJ2-7
CASSKANRPIYEQYF
TGTGCCAGCAGCAAAGCCAACAGGCCAATCTACGAGCAGTACTTC
>TRBV28|NA|NA|TRBJ1-2
CASSPVAAYGYTF
TGTGCCAGCAGCCCGGTTGCGGCCTATGGCTACACCTTC
>TRBV7-9|NA|once|TRBJ1-1
CASSQGVGGVTEAFF
TGTGCCAGCAGCCAAGGAGTTGGAGGGGTCACTGAAGCTTTCTTT
>TRBV6-4|NA|NA|TRBJ1-1
CASSLSAPGNTEAFF
TGTGCCAGCAGTTTATCTGCCCCAGGGAACACTGAAGCTTTCTTT
>TRBV29-1|NA|NA|TRBJ1-1
CSVYKNTEAFF
TGCAGCGTTTACAAGAACACTGAAGCTTTCTTT
>TRBV4-3|TRBD2|NA|TRBJ2-1
CASSWGLSNEQFF
TGCGCCAGCAGCTGGGGACTATCAAATGAGCAGTTCTTC
>TRBV5-1|TRBD1|NA|TRBJ2-3
CASSPTGGGDTQYF
TGCGCCAGCAGCCCGACAGGGGGAGGAGATACGCAGTATTTT
>TRBV27|NA|NA|TRBJ1-4
CASSSRGEKLFF
TGTGCCAGCAGTTCCAGGGGTGAAAAACTGTTTTTT
>TRBV21-1|NA|NA|TRBJ2-7
CASSGRLRPSSMDPRLRRYF
TGTGCCAGCAGCGGAAGACTCCGTCCCTCGTCAATGGATCCTCGCCTACGTAGGTACTTC
>TRBV28|NA|NA|TRBJ1-5
CASSFPGRVDQPQHF
TGTGCCAGCAGTTTCCCAGGGCGGGTTGATCAGCCCCAGCATTTT
>TRBV7-6|NA|NA|TRBJ2-6
CASSLALPSGPGANVLTF
TGTGCCAGCAGCTTAGCGCTTCCGTCTGGTCCCGGGGCCAACGTCCTGACTTTC
>TRBV11-2|NA|NA|TRBJ2-1
CASSLGASGSSYNEQFF
TGTGCCAGCAGCTTAGGGGCCTCGGGGAGCTCCTACAATGAGCAGTTCTTC
>TRBV7-3|NA|NA|TRBJ1-6
CASSPRMNSPLHF
TGTGCCAGCAGCCCCCGGATGAATTCACCCCTCCACTTT
>TRBV30|NA|NA|TRBJ1-1
CAWSLTQSNEAFF
TGTGCCTGGAGTTTGACCCAGTCAAACGAAGCTTTCTTT
>TRBV7-3|TRBD1|NA|TRBJ1-2
CASSSGQGYGYTF
TGTGCCAGCAGCTCCGGACAGGGCTATGGCTACACCTTC
>TRBV2|NA|NA|TRBJ1-5
CASGRIQPQHF
TGTGCCAGCGGGAGGATCCAGCCCCAGCATTTT
>TRBV5-4|NA|NA|TRBJ1-2
CASSLADRGGGYTF
TGTGCCAGCAGCTTGGCCGACCGGGGCGGTGGCTACACCTTC
>TRBV4-1|TRBD2|NA|TRBJ2-1
CASSQGREVYNEQFF
TGCGCCAGCAGCCAAGGGCGGGAGGTCTACAATGAGCAGTTCTTC
>TRBV7-2|NA|NA|TRBJ1-6
CASSYQGTAYSPLHF
TGTGCCAGCAGCTACCAGGGGACGGCTTATTCACCCCTCCACTTT